The 22 T cell receptor beta chains listed next were all sequenced from one sample in a study of neurological immune-mediated disorders. TCRdb re-called the 5' RACE reads with MiXCR, one entry per CDR3 protein. The data hold over 35,000 distinct CDR3 sequences, with 4% to 5.5% observed a single time. Sequenced sample: PBMCs. These receptor sequences come from a woman aged 55-75 years with multiple sclerosis.

This chain connects TRBV7-2 to TRBJ2-7, with D unresolved. CDR1 and CDR2 from the germline V gene are SGHTA and FQGNSA. CDR3 length equals 13 residues. V shed 5 bases and J shed 3 bases, with 11 bases lying between them. This CDR3 is CASSPASDYEQYF. The CDR3 DNA is TGTGCCAGCAGCCCTGCCTCGGACTACGAGCAGTACTTC. Complete variable domain (other parts from reference TRBV7-2 and TRBJ2-7): GAGVSQSPSNKVTEKGKDVELRCDPISGHTALYWYRQSLGQGLEFLIYFQGNSAPDKSGLPSDRFSAERTGGSVSTLTIQRTQQEDSAVYLCASSPASDYEQYFGPGTRLTVT.

J is TRBJ1-2 and V is TRBV7-2, with a weak D call TRBD1 (5 bases). The ends were cut back, 8 bases at V and 10 bases at J, with 17 bases in the middle. The CDR3 length is 12 residues. The V gene's germline CDR1 is SGHTA and CDR2 FQGNSA. The CDR3 loop reads CASRPQGFLYTF. In nucleotides, the CDR3 is TGTGCCAGCCGCCCGCAGGGTTTTCTCTACACCTTC. The full variable domain, with the rest looked up from reference TRBV7-2 and TRBJ1-2, is GAGVSQSPSNKVTEKGKDVELRCDPISGHTALYWYRQSLGQGLEFLIYFQGNSAPDKSGLPSDRFSAERTGGSVSTLTIQRTQQEDSAVYLCASRPQGFLYTFGSGTRLTVV.

This clonotype has ten or more counts. The chain has TRBV21-1 and TRBJ2-1. TRBV21-1 is designated a pseudogene. The CDR3 length is 14 residues. The CDR3 bases are TGTGCCATTTCGACTTGCTACTCCTACAATGAGCAGTTCTTC. Amino acids: CAISTCYSYNEQFF.

This clonotype was seen repeatedly, ten times or more. The V gene is TRBV29-1, the J gene TRBJ2-2; D is unclear. Deletions cut 6 bases from V and 4 bases from J, with 9 bases between. Per the germline V gene, CDR1 is SQVTM and CDR2 is ANQGSEA. The CDR3 loop spans 12 amino acids. The CDR3 region is CSVEPGTGELFF. CDR3 coding DNA: TGCAGCGTCGAGCCGGGCACCGGGGAGCTGTTTTTT.

This clonotype was detected only a few times. The rearrangement joins TRBV7-2 to TRBJ2-1; D gene uncertain. Germline CDR1 reads SGHTA; CDR2 reads FQGNSA. This CDR3 is built from 14 residues. Trimming removed 5 bases from V and 8 bases from J, with 16 bases in between. CDR3: CASSVLRSSHEQFF. As DNA, the CDR3 is TGTGCCAGCAGCGTCCTCCGCAGCTCGCATGAGCAGTTCTTC.

This clonotype was seen at least ten times. The J gene is TRBJ1-1, the V gene TRBV4-1; tentative D call: TRBD1 (6 bases). This CDR3 is 13 amino acids long. The germline CDR1 and CDR2 sequences are MGHRA and YSYEKL. The V gene lost 1 base and the J gene lost 4 bases, with 7 bases spanning the gap. CDR3 nucleotides: TGCGCCAGCAGCCAAGGGGGGCTCACTGAAGCTTTCTTT. Translating gives CASSQGGLTEAFF.

The rearrangement uses TRBV20-1 and TRBJ2-7; perhaps TRBD2 as D (6 bases). V lost 3 bases to trimming and J lost 3 bases, with 15 bases between them. This CDR3 is 14 amino acids long. Per germline, CDR1 DFQATT and CDR2 SNEGSKA (reference sequence). The CDR3 DNA reads TGCAGTGCTAGGAATCCTATGGGGGGCTACGAGCAGTACTTC. This codes for CSARNPMGGYEQYF.

V is TRBV5-1 and J is TRBJ1-2; 9 bases fit TRBD1. Trimming at V came to 6 bases and at J to 2 bases, leaving 5 bases not matched to a gene. This CDR3 contains 14 residues. Germline assignment: CDR1 SGHRS and CDR2 YFSETQ. The CDR3 nucleotides are TGCGCCAGCATTACCGGGACAGGGAACTATGGCTACACCTTC. Protein: CASITGTGNYGYTF.

This clonotype showed up many times. The chain uses TRBV5-1 and TRBJ1-2, with D possibly TRBD1 on 5 matching bases. Germline V gene data show CDR1 as SGHRS and CDR2 as YFSETQ. The CDR3 has 13 residues. V lost 0 bases to trimming and J lost 5 bases, with 8 bases between them. The CDR3 coding sequence is TGCGCCAGCAGCTTGGGGGGCGAATATGGCTACACCTTC. Its protein product is CASSLGGEYGYTF. Full variable domain (outside the CDR3, taken from reference TRBV5-1 and TRBJ1-2): KAGVTQTPRYLIKTRGQQVTLSCSPISGHRSVSWYQQTPGQGLQFLFEYFSETQRNKGNFPGRFSGRQFSNSRSEMNVSTLELGDSALYLCASSLGGEYGYTFGSGTRLTVV.

This clonotype was observed at least ten times. The chain recombines TRBV9 with TRBJ1-4; D is unresolved. V lost 4 bases and J lost 5, with 18 bases in between. This CDR3 has 16 amino acids. Per the germline V gene, CDR1 is SGDLS and CDR2 is YYNGEE. DNA of the CDR3: TGTGCCAGCAGCTCTGGAGGGTCGGAGGACAATGAAAAACTGTTTTTT. It codes for CASSSGGSEDNEKLFF.

This clonotype appeared a few times. The chain has TRBV3-1 and TRBJ1-1, with D unclear. Per germline, CDR1 LGHDT and CDR2 YNNKEL (reference sequence). Trimming stripped 0 bases from V and 5 bases from J, with 7 bases between. CDR3 length: 13 amino acids. The CDR3 sequence is CASSQESGTEAFF. CDR3 nucleotides: TGTGCCAGCAGCCAAGAGAGCGGGACTGAAGCTTTCTTT.

Of note for this clonotype: The conserved phenylalanine or tryptophan is not found at the CDR3 terminus, so this likely reflects a read error. This chain uses TRBV28 with TRBJ1-2; unclear D gene. Germline V gene data show CDR1 as MDHEN and CDR2 as SYDVKM. This CDR3 is 14 amino acids long. With 5 bases removed from V and 2 bases from J, the gap between germline ends came to 12 bases. CDR3 in DNA: TGTGCCAGCAGTCCCCCTAGGGAAAACTATGGCTACACCGTC. Translation gives CASSPPRENYGYTV.

In its sample, this clonotype was seen many times. The CDR3 protein is CASSQDSHRVGAGELFF. CDR3 coding DNA: TGCGCCAGCAGCCAAGATTCGCATAGGGTGGGCGCCGGGGAGCTGTTTTTT. The rearrangement joins TRBV4-1 to TRBJ2-2, with D uncertain. Germline CDR1 and CDR2: MGHRA and YSYEKL. Trimming left V 0 bases short and J 6 bases short, with 17 bases between. The CDR3 is 17 residues long.

In this sample, this clonotype turned up many times. The J gene is TRBJ2-6, the V gene TRBV20-1; TRBD1 matches 8 bases. Per the germline V gene, CDR1 is DFQATT and CDR2 is SNEGSKA (reference sequence). Germline trimming cut 0 bases from V and 0 bases from J; bases unmatched to any gene: 4. This CDR3 spans 17 amino acids. The CDR3 protein is CSARDQGASSGANVLTF. The CDR3 bases are TGCAGTGCTAGAGATCAGGGGGCGAGCTCTGGGGCCAACGTCCTGACTTTC.

This clonotype has at least ten counts. The V gene is TRBV4-1, the J gene TRBJ1-4; possible D gene TRBD1, 6 bases. The V and J ends lost 6 bases and 5 bases respectively, with 13 bases between them. Per the germline V gene, CDR1 is MGHRA and CDR2 is YSYEKL. This CDR3 is 14 amino acids long. The CDR3 loop is CASRQGDWNEKLFF. Here the CDR3 DNA reads TGCGCCAGCAGACAGGGAGATTGGAATGAAAAACTGTTTTTT.

J is TRBJ2-3 and V is TRBV2; D is unresolved. V lost 7 bases to trimming and J lost 7 bases, with 18 bases between them. There are 14 residues in the CDR3. From germline, CDR1 is SNHLY and CDR2 FYNNEI. The CDR3 nucleotides are TGTGCCAGCACCTCGGAGAGTAGCTCTAATACGCAGTATTTT. It codes for CASTSESSSNTQYF.

This clonotype was detected many times. The gene calls are TRBV20-1 and TRBJ2-3; the match to TRBD2 covers 11 bases. Unmatched junction bases numbered 11, after V lost 6 bases and J lost 0 bases. The CDR3 loop spans 17 amino acids. Looked up from germline, CDR1 is DFQATT and CDR2 is SNEGSKA (reference sequence). CDR3 in DNA: TGCAGTGCCTTCCCGACTAGCGGGATCACTAGCACAGATACGCAGTATTTT. This sequence encodes CSAFPTSGITSTDTQYF.

This clonotype is medium-sized in the sample. In DNA, the CDR3 is TGTGCCAGCAGTTTTTCCAATTCACCCCTCCACTTT. Its translation: CASSFSNSPLHF. This chain connects TRBV12-3 or TRBV12-4 to TRBJ1-6, with D hard to call. The CDR3 spans 12 residues. Trimming pared 3 bases from V and 7 bases from J, leaving 4 bases between.

Ten or more counts support this clonotype. The J gene is TRBJ2-5, the V gene TRBV4-3, with D perhaps TRBD2 (6 bases). The germline gives CDR1 LGHNA, CDR2 YSLEER. V lost 6 bases, J lost 3 bases, and 14 bases lay in between. CDR3 size: 14 residues. The CDR3 loop reads CASSHYRGKETQYF. For the CDR3, the DNA is TGCGCCAGCAGTCATTATCGGGGGAAAGAGACCCAGTACTTC.

This clonotype was seen ten or more times. The genes are TRBV29-1 and TRBJ2-4; D is perhaps TRBD1 (5 bases). Trimming took 5 bases from V and 9 from J, leaving 17 bases between them. The CDR3 spans 13 residues. Germline loops: CDR1 SQVTM, CDR2 ANQGSEA. The CDR3 reads CSVRQMLRGIQYF. The CDR3 DNA sequence: TGCAGCGTTCGACAGATGTTAAGGGGCATTCAGTACTTC.

This clonotype was picked up many times. The genes are TRBV11-2 and TRBJ2-5; 7 positions match TRBD2. CDR1 and CDR2 from the germline V gene are SGHAT and FQNNGV. The trim removed 5 bases at V and 4 bases at J, leaving 10 bases unmatched. CDR3 length equals 15 residues. The CDR3 loop reads CASSRAREIGETQYF. Written as DNA, the CDR3 is TGTGCCAGCAGCCGAGCGCGGGAGATAGGAGAGACCCAGTACTTC.

The sample holds many counts of this clonotype. The DNA of the CDR3 is TGCAGTGCTAGCCCCCTAGCGGCGAACACCGGGGAGCTGTTTTTT. Translating it yields CSASPLAANTGELFF. The V and J genes are TRBV20-1 and TRBJ2-2; 7 nucleotides agree with TRBD2. Germline CDR1 and CDR2: DFQATT and SNEGSKA (reference sequence). This CDR3 region has 15 residues. Trimming cost V 3 bases and J 0 bases; bases outside gene matches: 4.